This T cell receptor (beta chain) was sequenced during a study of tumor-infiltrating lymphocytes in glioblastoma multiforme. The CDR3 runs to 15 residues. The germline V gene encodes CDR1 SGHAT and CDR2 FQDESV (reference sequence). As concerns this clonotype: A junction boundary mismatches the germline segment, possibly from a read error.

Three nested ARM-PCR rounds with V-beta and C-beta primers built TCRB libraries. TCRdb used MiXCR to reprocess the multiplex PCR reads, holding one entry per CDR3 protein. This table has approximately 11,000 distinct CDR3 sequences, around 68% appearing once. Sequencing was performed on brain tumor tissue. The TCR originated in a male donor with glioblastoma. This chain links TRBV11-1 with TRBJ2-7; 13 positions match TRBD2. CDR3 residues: CVSSPGLAGVYEQYF. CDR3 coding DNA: TGTGTCAGCAGCCCCGGACTAGCGGGGGTCTACGAGCAGTACTTC.